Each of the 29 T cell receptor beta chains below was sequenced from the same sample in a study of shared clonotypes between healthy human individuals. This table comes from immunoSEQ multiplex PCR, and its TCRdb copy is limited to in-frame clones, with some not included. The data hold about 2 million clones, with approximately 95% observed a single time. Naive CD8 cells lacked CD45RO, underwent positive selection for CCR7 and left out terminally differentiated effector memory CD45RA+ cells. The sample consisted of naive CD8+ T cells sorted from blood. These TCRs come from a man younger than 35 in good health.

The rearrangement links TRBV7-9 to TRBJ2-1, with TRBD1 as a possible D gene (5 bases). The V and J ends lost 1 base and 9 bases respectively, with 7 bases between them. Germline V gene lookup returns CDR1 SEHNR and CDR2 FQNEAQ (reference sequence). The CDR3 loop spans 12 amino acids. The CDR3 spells CASSLGGTEQFF. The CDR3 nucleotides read TGTGCCAGCAGCTTAGGGGGCACTGAGCAGTTCTTC.

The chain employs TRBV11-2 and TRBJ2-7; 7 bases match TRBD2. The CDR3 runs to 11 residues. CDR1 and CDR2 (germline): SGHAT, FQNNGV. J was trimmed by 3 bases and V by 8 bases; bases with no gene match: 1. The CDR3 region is CASGEGYEQYF. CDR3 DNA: TGTGCCAGCGGGGAGGGCTACGAGCAGTACTTC.

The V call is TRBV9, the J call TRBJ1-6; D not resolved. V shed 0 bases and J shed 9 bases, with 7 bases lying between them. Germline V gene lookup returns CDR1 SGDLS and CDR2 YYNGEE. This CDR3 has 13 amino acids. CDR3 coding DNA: TGTGCCAGCAGCGTAGACTTCGGTTCACCCCTCCACTTT. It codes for CASSVDFGSPLHF.

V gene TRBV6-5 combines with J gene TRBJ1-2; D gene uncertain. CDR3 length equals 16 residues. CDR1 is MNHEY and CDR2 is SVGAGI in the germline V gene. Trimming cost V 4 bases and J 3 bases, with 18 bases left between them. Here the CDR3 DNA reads TGTGCCAGCAGTTTCGGGCCCCAATACGCGGACTATGGCTACACCTTC. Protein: CASSFGPQYADYGYTF.

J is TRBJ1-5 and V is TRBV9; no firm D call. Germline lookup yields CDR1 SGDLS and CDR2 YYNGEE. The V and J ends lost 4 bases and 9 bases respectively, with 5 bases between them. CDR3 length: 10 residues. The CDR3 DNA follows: TGTGCCAGCAGCTTAGGGCCCCAGCATTTT. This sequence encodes CASSLGPQHF.

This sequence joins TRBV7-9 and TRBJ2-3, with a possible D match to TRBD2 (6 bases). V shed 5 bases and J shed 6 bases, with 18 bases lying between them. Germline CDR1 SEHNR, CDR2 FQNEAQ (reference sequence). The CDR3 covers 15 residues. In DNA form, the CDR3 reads TGTGCCAGCAGCCAGGCCCAGGGCGGGGCGGATACGCAGTATTTT. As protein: CASSQAQGGADTQYF.

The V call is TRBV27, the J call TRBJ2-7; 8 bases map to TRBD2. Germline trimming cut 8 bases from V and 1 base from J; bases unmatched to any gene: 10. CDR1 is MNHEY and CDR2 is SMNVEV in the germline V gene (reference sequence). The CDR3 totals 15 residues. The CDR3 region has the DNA TGTGCCAGCCGCACCCTCGGGGGGGCGTCCTACGAGCAGTACTTC. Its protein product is CASRTLGGASYEQYF.

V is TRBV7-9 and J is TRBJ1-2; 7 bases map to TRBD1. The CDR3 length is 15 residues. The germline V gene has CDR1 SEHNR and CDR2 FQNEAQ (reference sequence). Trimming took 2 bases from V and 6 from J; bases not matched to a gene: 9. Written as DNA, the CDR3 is TGTGCCAGCAGCTTATTGGGACAGCCATCGGATGGCTACACCTTC. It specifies CASSLLGQPSDGYTF.

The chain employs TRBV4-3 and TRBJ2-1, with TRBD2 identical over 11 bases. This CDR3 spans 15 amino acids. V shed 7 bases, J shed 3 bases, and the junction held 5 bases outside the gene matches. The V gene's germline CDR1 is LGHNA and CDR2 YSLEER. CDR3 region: CASNLGLAGYNEQFF. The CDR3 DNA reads TGCGCCAGCAATCTAGGACTAGCGGGCTACAATGAGCAGTTCTTC.

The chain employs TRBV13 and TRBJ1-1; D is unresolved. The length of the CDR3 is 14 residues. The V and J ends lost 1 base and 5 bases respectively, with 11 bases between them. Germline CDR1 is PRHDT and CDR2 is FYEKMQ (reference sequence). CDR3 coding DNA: TGTGCCAGCAGCTTAGAGGTGGGGAGTACTGAAGCTTTCTTT. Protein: CASSLEVGSTEAFF.

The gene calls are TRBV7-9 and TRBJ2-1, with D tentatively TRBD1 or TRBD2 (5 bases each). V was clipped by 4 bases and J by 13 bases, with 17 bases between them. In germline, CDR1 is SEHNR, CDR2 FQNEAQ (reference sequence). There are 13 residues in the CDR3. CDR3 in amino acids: CASSWDEGAAQFF. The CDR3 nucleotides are TGTGCCAGCAGCTGGGACGAAGGGGCCGCTCAGTTCTTC.

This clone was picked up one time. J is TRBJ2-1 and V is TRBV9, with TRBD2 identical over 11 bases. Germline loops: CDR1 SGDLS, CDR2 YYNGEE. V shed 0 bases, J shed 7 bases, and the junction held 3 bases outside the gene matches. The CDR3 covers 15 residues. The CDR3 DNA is TGTGCCAGCAGCGTAGGGTCTAGCGGGAGGAATGAGCAGTTCTTC. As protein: CASSVGSSGRNEQFF.

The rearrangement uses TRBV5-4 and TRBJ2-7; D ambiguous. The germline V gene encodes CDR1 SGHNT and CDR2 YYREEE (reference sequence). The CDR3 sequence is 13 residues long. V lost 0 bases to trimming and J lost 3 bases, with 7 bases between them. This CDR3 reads CASSLVMGYEQYF. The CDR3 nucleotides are TGTGCCAGCAGCTTGGTGATGGGCTACGAGCAGTACTTC.

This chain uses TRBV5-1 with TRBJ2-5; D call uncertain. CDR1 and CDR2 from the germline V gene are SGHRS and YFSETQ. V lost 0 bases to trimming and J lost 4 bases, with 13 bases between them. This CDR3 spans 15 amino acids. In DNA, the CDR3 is TGCGCCAGCAGCTTGGCTCTATGGTCTCGAGAGACCCAGTACTTC. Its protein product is CASSLALWSRETQYF.

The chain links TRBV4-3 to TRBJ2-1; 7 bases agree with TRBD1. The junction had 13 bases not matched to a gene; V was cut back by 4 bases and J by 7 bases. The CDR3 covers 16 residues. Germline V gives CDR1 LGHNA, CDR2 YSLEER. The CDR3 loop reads CASSPFDRAPSNEQFF. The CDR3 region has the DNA TGCGCCAGCAGCCCCTTCGACAGGGCCCCCTCGAATGAGCAGTTCTTC.

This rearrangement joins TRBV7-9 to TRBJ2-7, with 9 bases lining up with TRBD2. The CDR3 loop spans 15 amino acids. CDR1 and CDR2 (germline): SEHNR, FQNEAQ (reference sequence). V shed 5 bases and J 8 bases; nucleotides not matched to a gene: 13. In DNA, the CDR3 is TGTGCCAGCAGCCCTCCCCCGGTAGCGGGAGTGAAGCAGTACTTC. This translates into CASSPPPVAGVKQYF. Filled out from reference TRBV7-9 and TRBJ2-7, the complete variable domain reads DTGVSQNPRHKITKRGQNVTFRCDPISEHNRLYWYRQTLGQGPEFLTYFQNEAQLEKSRLLSDRFSAERPKGSFSTLEIQRTEQGDSAMYLCASSPPPVAGVKQYFGPGTRLTVT.

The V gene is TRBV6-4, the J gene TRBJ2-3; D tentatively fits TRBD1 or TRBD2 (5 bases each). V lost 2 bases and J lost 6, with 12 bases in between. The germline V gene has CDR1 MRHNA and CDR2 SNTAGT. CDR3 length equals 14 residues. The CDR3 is CASSDGTNIDTQYF. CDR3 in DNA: TGTGCCAGCAGTGACGGGACGAATATCGATACGCAGTATTTT.

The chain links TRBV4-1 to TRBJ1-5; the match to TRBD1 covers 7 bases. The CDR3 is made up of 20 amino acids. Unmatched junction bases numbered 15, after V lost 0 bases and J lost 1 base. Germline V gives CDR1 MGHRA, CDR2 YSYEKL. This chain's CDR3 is CASSQETVRGGTESNQPQHF. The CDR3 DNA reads TGCGCCAGCAGCCAAGAAACAGTCCGGGGGGGGACAGAGAGCAATCAGCCCCAGCATTTT.

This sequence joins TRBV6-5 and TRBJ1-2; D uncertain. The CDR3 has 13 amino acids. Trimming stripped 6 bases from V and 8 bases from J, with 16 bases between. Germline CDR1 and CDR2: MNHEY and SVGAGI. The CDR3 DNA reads TGTGCCAGCAGGCCACAGAGTTTGGTGGGCTACACCTTC. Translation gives CASRPQSLVGYTF.

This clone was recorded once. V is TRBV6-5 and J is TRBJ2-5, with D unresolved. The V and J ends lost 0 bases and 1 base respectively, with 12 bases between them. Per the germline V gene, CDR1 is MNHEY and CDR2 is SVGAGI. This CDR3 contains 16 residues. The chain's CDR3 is CASSYSNPGFQETQYF. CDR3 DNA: TGTGCCAGCAGTTACTCGAACCCAGGATTCCAAGAGACCCAGTACTTC.

This CDR3 reads CASSLLDPQGIHEQYF. The CDR3 coding sequence is TGTGCCAGCAGTTTATTGGACCCGCAGGGTATCCACGAGCAGTACTTC. This sequence joins TRBV27 and TRBJ2-7, with a tentative D call TRBD1 (5 bases). The CDR3 extends over 16 amino acids. CDR1 is MNHEY and CDR2 is SMNVEV in the germline V gene (reference sequence). Trimming took 1 base from V and 5 from J, leaving 18 bases between them.

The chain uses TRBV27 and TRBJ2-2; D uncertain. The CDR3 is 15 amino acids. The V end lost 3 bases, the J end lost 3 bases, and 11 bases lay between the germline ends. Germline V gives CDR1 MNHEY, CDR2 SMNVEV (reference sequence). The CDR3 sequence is CASSFSRPDTGELFF. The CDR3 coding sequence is TGTGCCAGCAGTTTCTCTCGACCCGACACCGGGGAGCTGTTTTTT.

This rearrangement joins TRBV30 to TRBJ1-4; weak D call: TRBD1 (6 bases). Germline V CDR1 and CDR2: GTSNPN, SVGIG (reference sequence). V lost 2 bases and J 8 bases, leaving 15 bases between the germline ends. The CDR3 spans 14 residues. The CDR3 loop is CAWSIATGKEKLFF. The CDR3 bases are TGTGCCTGGAGTATTGCCACAGGGAAGGAAAAACTGTTTTTT.

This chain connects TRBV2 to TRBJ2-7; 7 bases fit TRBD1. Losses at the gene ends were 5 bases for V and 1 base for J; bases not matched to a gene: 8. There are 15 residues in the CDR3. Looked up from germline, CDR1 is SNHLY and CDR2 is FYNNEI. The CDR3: CASSKGQAGSYEQYF. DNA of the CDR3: TGTGCCAGCAGTAAAGGACAGGCAGGATCCTACGAGCAGTACTTC.

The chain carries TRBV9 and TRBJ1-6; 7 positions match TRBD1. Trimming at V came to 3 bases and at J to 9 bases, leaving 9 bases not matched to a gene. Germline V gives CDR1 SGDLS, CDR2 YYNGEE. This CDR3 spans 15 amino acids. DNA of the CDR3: TGTGCCAGCAGCGGGGGCGGGGACAGCTTTTCACCCCTCCACTTT. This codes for CASSGGGDSFSPLHF.

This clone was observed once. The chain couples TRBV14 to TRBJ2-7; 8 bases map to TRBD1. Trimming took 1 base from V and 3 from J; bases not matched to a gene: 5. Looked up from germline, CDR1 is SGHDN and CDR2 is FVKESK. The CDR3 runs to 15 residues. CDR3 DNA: TGTGCCAGCAGCCAAGGACAGGGGCCAATCTACGAGCAGTACTTC. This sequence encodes CASSQGQGPIYEQYF.

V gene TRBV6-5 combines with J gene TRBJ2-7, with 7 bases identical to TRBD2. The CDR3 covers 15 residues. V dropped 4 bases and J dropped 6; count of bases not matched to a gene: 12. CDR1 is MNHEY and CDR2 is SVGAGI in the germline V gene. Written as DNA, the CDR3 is TGTGCCAGCAGTTCCAGCGGGTGGGGGGGTCTCGAGCAGTACTTC. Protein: CASSSSGWGGLEQYF.

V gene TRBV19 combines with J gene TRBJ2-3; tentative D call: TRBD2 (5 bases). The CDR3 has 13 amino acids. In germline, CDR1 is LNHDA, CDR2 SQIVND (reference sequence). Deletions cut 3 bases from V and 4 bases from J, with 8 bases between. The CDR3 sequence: CASSIPGADTQYF. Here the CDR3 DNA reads TGTGCCAGTAGTATCCCCGGGGCAGATACGCAGTATTTT.

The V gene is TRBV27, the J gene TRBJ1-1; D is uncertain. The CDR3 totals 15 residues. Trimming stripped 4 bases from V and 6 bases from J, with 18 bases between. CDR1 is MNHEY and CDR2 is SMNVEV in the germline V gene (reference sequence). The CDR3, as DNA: TGTGCCAGCAGTTCCTTATCCCCGTTGGCCGCTGAAGCTTTCTTT. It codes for CASSSLSPLAAEAFF.